This T cell receptor beta chain was captured in a study of T cell repertoires in cytomegalovirus infection. Study overall: Indications of both CMV infection and matching HLA type were provided by public TCR beta signatures.

This clonotype was counted many times. No antigen is known for it. Overall study results and limits: The ex vivo response was dominated by HLA-C-restricted CMV-specific TCR beta clonotypes.

The CDR3 consists of 17 residues. Trimming stripped 2 bases from V and 3 bases from J, with 20 bases between. Germline assignment: CDR1 ENHRY and CDR2 SYGVKD. TCRdb re-called the reads with MiXCR, one entry per CDR3 protein. Here the sample spans under 300,000 distinct CDR3 sequences, around 15% being singletons. V usage is TRBV10-3 and J usage is TRBJ2-7; unclear D gene. The source material was CD8+ T cells from PBMCs. The TCR sequence derives from a human donor in good health (CMV status not recorded). Some clones in this sample may be carry-over from other donors' samples. The CDR3 here is CAISEVPAVPIDYEQYF. For the CDR3, the DNA is TGTGCCATCAGTGAGGTCCCCGCCGTCCCAATCGACTACGAGCAGTACTTC.